This entry lists 16 T cell receptor beta chains sequenced from one sample in a study of regulatory T cells in long-lasting Graves disease (dated by TCRdb to the early 2020s). Library preparation was by multiplex PCR. Sequenced on an Illumina HiSeq 4000. TCR beta libraries were built with iRepertoire HTBI primers and Arm-PCR amplification of CDR3 regions. Through fastp at Q25 and MiXCR, TCRdb rebuilt clones from the public reads, retaining in-frame beta chains. Rows with a matching CDR3 protein are joined into one entry that keeps the most common DNA and genes. Counted in this sample were 300,000 to 400,000 distinct CDR3 sequences; about a sixth of them appeared once. Jointly, the top ten make up around 27% of the sample. This sample's time point label indicates: newly diagnosed GD, antithyroid drugs for less than 3 months. For both TCR sequencing and RNA sequencing, RNA was extracted from PBMCs in TRIzol.

The data were also submitted as part of a second study, on T cells in Graves' hyperthyroidism and ophthalmopathy.

Sequenced here: peripheral blood mononuclear cells (PBMCs), sampled at new diagnosis, from a patient treated with antithyroid drugs. Receptor source: a man in his forties with Graves disease. Donor details come from another sample of the same person, matched by shared clones.

This clonotype occurred many times. V gene TRBV4-1 combines with J gene TRBJ1-6; D ambiguous. The ends were cut back, 1 base at V and 10 bases at J, with 5 bases in the middle. The germline gives CDR1 MGHRA, CDR2 YSYEKL. CDR3 size: 12 residues. For the CDR3, the DNA is TGCGCCAGCAGCCAAGGGTGGTCACCCCTCCACTTT. Translation: CASSQGWSPLHF.

This clonotype came up a few times. Possible read error: a much larger clone is one base away. The chain employs TRBV5-1 and TRBJ2-3, with D tentatively TRBD1 (6 bases). Gene TRBJ2-5 matches the end of the DNA better, so the J call may be wrong. Per the germline V gene, CDR1 is SGHRS and CDR2 is YFSETQ. This CDR3 region has 14 residues. CDR3 sequence reads: CASSLFLAAGAQYF. CDR3 coding DNA: TGCGCCAGCAGCTTGTTTCTTGCCGCAGGGGCCCAGTACTTC.

The sample holds a few counts of this clonotype. The CDR3 is CSARKGNEKLFF. CDR3 bases: TGCAGTGCTAGGAAGGGTAACGAAAAACTGTTTTTT. The chain carries TRBV20-1 and TRBJ1-4, with D uncertain. This CDR3 region has 12 residues. V lost 3 bases and J lost 8, with 10 bases in between. Germline CDR1 reads DFQATT; CDR2 reads SNEGSKA (reference sequence).

This clonotype was picked up a small number of times. The chain combines TRBV6-1 with TRBJ2-2; the D is unclear. The CDR3 sequence is 13 residues long. Germline V lookup: CDR1 MNHNS, CDR2 SASEGT. CDR3 DNA sequence: TGTGGTATCCGCCCGATCCTCGGCGGGGAGCTGTTTTTT. This encodes CGIRPILGGELFF.

This clonotype was counted ten times or more. The chain combines TRBV7-2 with TRBJ2-7; 10 bases agree with TRBD2. The CDR3 covers 15 residues. With 6 bases clipped from V and 2 bases from J, the junction kept 7 bases outside the gene matches. In germline, CDR1 is SGHTA, CDR2 FQGNSA. CDR3: CASRLAGTSAYEQYF. The CDR3 coding sequence is TGTGCCAGCAGACTGGCCGGGACTAGCGCCTACGAGCAGTACTTC.

A few counts support this clonotype. This chain joins TRBV5-1 and TRBJ2-2, with D unresolved. Trimming took off 0 bases at V and 1 base at J, with 7 bases between the two ends. Germline CDR1 is SGHRS and CDR2 is YFSETQ. This CDR3 is 15 amino acids long. CDR3 in amino acids: CASSLDGLNTGELFF. CDR3 in DNA: TGCGCCAGCAGCTTGGACGGGTTGAACACCGGGGAGCTGTTTTTT.

A single count supports this clonotype. The V call is TRBV5-1, the J call TRBJ1-3, with D possibly TRBD1 on 6 matching bases. Deletions cut 0 bases from V and 0 bases from J, with 7 bases between. Germline V gene lookup returns CDR1 SGHRS and CDR2 YFSETQ. The CDR3 length is 15 residues. The chain's CDR3 is CASSLAGASGNTIYF. CDR3 coding DNA: TGCGCCAGCAGCTTGGCGGGGGCCTCTGGAAACACCATATATTTT.

This clonotype was observed a handful of times. V gene TRBV27 combines with J gene TRBJ2-1, with 13 bases fitting TRBD2. Germline V gene sequence: CDR1 MNHEY, CDR2 SMNVEV (reference sequence). The J segment lost 5 bases and the V segment lost 4 bases, leaving 14 bases of the junction unmatched. This CDR3 has 19 residues. The chain's CDR3 is CASSSSGLAGWGSNNEQFF. In DNA, the CDR3 is TGTGCCAGCAGTTCCTCGGGACTAGCGGGGTGGGGGTCAAACAATGAGCAGTTCTTC.

The rearrangement joins TRBV20-1 to TRBJ1-5; TRBD1 aligns across 7 bases. Germline CDR1 and CDR2: DFQATT and SNEGSKA (reference sequence). With V trimmed by 5 bases and J by 4 bases, 5 bases remained unmatched. The CDR3 totals 13 residues. CDR3 nucleotide sequence: TGCAGTGCTTCGGACAGGCTTAATCAGCCCCAGCATTTT. Translating it yields CSASDRLNQPQHF.

This chain joins TRBV13 and TRBJ2-7; D is perhaps TRBD1 or TRBD2 (5 bases each). This CDR3 region has 14 residues. Germline values: CDR1 PRHDT, CDR2 FYEKMQ (reference sequence). V lost 5 bases to trimming and J lost 5 bases, with 16 bases between them. CDR3 amino acids: CASSVEAGRNEQYF. CDR3 DNA: TGTGCCAGCAGCGTAGAGGCAGGGAGAAACGAGCAGTACTTC. The variable domain in full, completed from reference TRBV13 and TRBJ2-7, reads AAGVIQSPRHLIKEKRETATLKCYPIPRHDTVYWYQQGPGQDPQFLISFYEKMQSDKGSIPDRFSAQQFSDYHSELNMSSLELGDSALYFCASSVEAGRNEQYFGPGTRLTVT.

This clonotype has ten or more counts. The V and J genes are TRBV18 and TRBJ1-2; 8 positions match TRBD1. Germline CDR1 and CDR2: KGHSH and LQKENI. The CDR3 has 16 amino acids. Unmatched junction bases numbered 16, after V lost 6 bases and J lost 7 bases. The CDR3 nucleotides read TGTGCCAGCTCCCCTCCTTCCGACAGGGGAGTCAGTGGCTACACCTTC. Amino acids: CASSPPSDRGVSGYTF.

This clonotype has ten or more counts. The chain employs TRBV5-5 and TRBJ1-1; D remains unclear. CDR3 size: 13 residues. Trimming cost V 2 bases and J 1 base, with 6 bases left between them. The germline V gene encodes CDR1 SGHKS and CDR2 YYEKEE (reference sequence). The CDR3 coding sequence is TGTGCCAGCAGCTTACCAGAGAACACTGAAGCTTTCTTT. Protein product: CASSLPENTEAFF.

This clonotype was observed many times. This chain links TRBV24-1 with TRBJ2-2; TRBD2 matches 7 bases. This CDR3 contains 18 residues. V shed 0 bases and J 1 base; nucleotides not matched to a gene: 7. Per the germline V gene, CDR1 is KGHDR and CDR2 is SFDVKD. CDR3 DNA sequence: TGTGCCACCAGTGATTTGCCAGGGAGGGCGGTGAACACCGGGGAGCTGTTTTTT. It encodes CATSDLPGRAVNTGELFF.

Many counts were recorded for this clonotype. Relative to the germline gene, one junction end is altered; a read error may explain this. This chain connects TRBV7-2 to TRBJ2-3; 7 bases map to TRBD2. This CDR3 is built from 16 residues. Germline V gives CDR1 SGHTA, CDR2 FQGNSA. The CDR3 sequence is CAGSKRRGVSADTQYF. The CDR3 nucleotides are TGTGCCGGCAGCAAGCGCCGGGGGGTTAGCGCAGATACGCAGTATTTT.

A few counts support this clonotype. CDR3 in amino acids: CSVIRNRGDNEQFF. The CDR3 DNA follows: TGCAGCGTTATTCGGAACAGGGGCGACAATGAGCAGTTCTTC. This chain uses TRBV29-1 with TRBJ2-1; TRBD1 matches at 7 bases. V trimming: 5 bases; J trimming: 5 bases; junction bases outside the gene matches: 9. The CDR3 loop spans 14 amino acids. Germline CDR1 is SQVTM and CDR2 is ANQGSEA.

J is TRBJ2-2 and V is TRBV2; 10 bases are shared with TRBD2. The V and J ends lost 9 bases and 4 bases, in that order; junction bases with no gene match: 2. Germline V gene sequence: CDR1 SNHLY, CDR2 FYNNEI. The CDR3 is 13 residues long. CDR3 DNA: TGTGCCAGATTAGCGGGGGGCACCGGGGAGCTGTTTTTT. Its translation is CARLAGGTGELFF.